The clone carrying this T cell receptor beta chain showed up just a few times. No antigen is known for it. One junction end does not reproduce the germline sequence, and a read error may be involved. This entry belongs to a study of metastatic and nonmetastatic thyroid tumors. Background on the study: Peripheral blood and tumor or nodule samples from malignant and benign thyroid patients were compared.

In the original processing: Building a distant-metastasis classifier for papillary thyroid cancer drew on CDR3 differences across clinicopathological groups. TCRdb reprocessed the PCR reads via MiXCR. These V and J calls derive from TCRdb rather than the authors' analysis. Of about 8,400 clones in the sample, approximately 31% are singletons; the top ten hold approximately 19%. Notes on the study in general: When malignant thyroid tumors were compared with benign nodules, TCR beta diversity was reportedly significantly higher in the malignant tumors. This held in both blood and tumor samples.

Until they underwent thyroid surgery, no patient had received any treatment. This clonotype originated in a female donor with papillary thyroid cancer or a benign thyroid nodule (not recorded which). Some clones in this sample may be carry-over from other donors' samples. Sequencing was carried out using tumor tissue.

CDR3 coding DNA: TGTGCCAGCAGAGAAGGGATTAGCTATGGCTACACCTTC. Encoded protein: CASREGISYGYTF. The chain uses TRBV6-1 and TRBJ1-2; no firm D call. CDR3 size: 13 residues. Germline CDR1 MNHNS, CDR2 SASEGT.